One sample yielded the 9 T cell receptor beta chains listed below, sequenced in a study of blood T cell repertoires in COVID-19. Data came from immunoSEQ multiplex PCR; TCRdb stores just in-frame clones and leaves some out. This table holds about 280,000 clones, roughly 87% found once. Material for sequencing was PBMCs or T cells enriched from blood (not recorded which). The receptors shown here come from a woman aged 35 to 49 who had recovered from COVID-19.

The CDR3 protein is CASSPTAGGANVLTF. CDR3 coding DNA: TGTGCCAGCAGCCCCACGGCGGGGGGGGCCAACGTCCTGACTTTC. The chain carries TRBV28 and TRBJ2-6; D might be TRBD2 (6 bases). The germline V gene encodes CDR1 MDHEN and CDR2 SYDVKM. V lost 6 bases and J 4 bases, leaving 13 bases between the germline ends. The CDR3 contains 15 residues.

The V and J genes are TRBV28 and TRBJ2-1; the match to TRBD2 covers 12 bases. In germline, CDR1 is MDHEN, CDR2 SYDVKM. The CDR3 extends over 16 amino acids. Trimming removed 5 bases from V and 4 bases from J; junction bases left unmatched: 6. In DNA, the CDR3 is TGTGCCAGCAGTGCCCTAGCGGGAGGGGCATACAATGAGCAGTTCTTC. The encoded protein is CASSALAGGAYNEQFF.

The V call is TRBV5-6, the J call TRBJ2-2; TRBD2 aligns across 14 bases. Germline V gene sequence: CDR1 SGHDT, CDR2 YYEEEE. With V trimmed by 1 base and J by 6 bases, 2 bases remained unmatched. The CDR3 contains 16 residues. This chain's CDR3 is CASSLRTSGRPGELFF. The CDR3 DNA sequence: TGTGCCAGCAGCTTGCGGACTAGCGGGAGGCCCGGGGAGCTGTTTTTT.

This chain uses TRBV3-1 (or the pseudogene TRBV3-2) with TRBJ2-7; D is possibly TRBD1 (6 bases). Germline loops: CDR1 LGHDT, CDR2 YNNKEL (reference sequence). The CDR3 length is 16 residues. The germline V and J ends were trimmed by 0 bases and 0 bases, with 12 bases remaining between them. Here the CDR3 reads CASSQDPGQFSYEQYF. The CDR3 DNA reads TGTGCCAGCAGCCAAGATCCCGGACAGTTCTCCTACGAGCAGTACTTC.

The gene calls are TRBV19 and TRBJ1-1; no reliable D call. The length of the CDR3 is 15 residues. V was clipped by 1 base and J by 5 bases, with 14 bases between them. CDR1 and CDR2 (germline): LNHDA, SQIVND (reference sequence). The CDR3 here is CASSIVSGSWTEAFF. As DNA, the CDR3 is TGTGCCAGTAGTATAGTCTCAGGTTCGTGGACTGAAGCTTTCTTT.

The chain carries TRBV3-1 (or the pseudogene TRBV3-2) and TRBJ2-7; D call uncertain. V gave up 2 bases and J gave up 3 bases, with 8 bases separating them. The CDR3 has 13 residues. Looked up from germline, CDR1 is LGHDT and CDR2 is YNNKEL (reference sequence). DNA for the CDR3: TGTGCCAGCAGCCAATCGGTGTTCTACGAGCAGTACTTC. This encodes CASSQSVFYEQYF.

In its sample, this clone was seen once. The chain couples TRBV5-1 to TRBJ1-2; D gene ambiguous. The ends were cut back, 0 bases at V and 4 bases at J, with 7 bases in the middle. The CDR3 spans 13 residues. CDR1 is SGHRS, CDR2 YFSETQ, per germline. DNA of the CDR3: TGCGCCAGCAGCTTGGATGCAGGCTATGGCTACACCTTC. Translated: CASSLDAGYGYTF.

This clone came up a few times. J is TRBJ1-4 and V is TRBV7-9; the D gene is possibly TRBD1 (6 bases). CDR3 size: 14 residues. Per the germline V gene, CDR1 is SEHNR and CDR2 is FQNEAQ (reference sequence). The V and J ends lost 4 bases and 7 bases respectively, with 13 bases between them. This chain's CDR3 is CASSSLGGGEKLFF. The CDR3 DNA reads TGTGCCAGCAGCTCTTTAGGGGGTGGTGAAAAACTGTTTTTT.

CDR3 sequence: CASSLSQPPSGGPYEQYF. For the CDR3, the DNA is TGTGCCAGCAGTTTATCGCAACCCCCCTCGGGGGGGCCCTACGAGCAGTACTTC. This chain links TRBV27 with TRBJ2-7; 8 bases map to TRBD2. Germline lookup yields CDR1 MNHEY and CDR2 SMNVEV (reference sequence). This CDR3 spans 18 amino acids. V lost 0 bases, J lost 2 bases, and 12 bases stayed unmatched.